This TCR beta chain was identified in a study of CXCR3-negative and CXCR3-positive naive CD8 T cells. Study-wide context: About 140 million TRB reads in total, about 1.5 +/- 0.3 million per library.

Triplicate sorts of 250,000 to 350,000 cells per CD8+ subset. Regarding this clonotype: The antigen is undetermined.

General observations from the study: In naive cells, CXCR3-negative and CXCR3-positive subsets had similar TRBV-TRBJ usage; memory cells differed. The study found comparably high diversity in both naive subsets and much lower diversity in memory CD8+ cells.

In germline, CDR1 is LGHNA, CDR2 YNFKEQ. The CDR3 covers 16 residues. TRB cDNA libraries were made by UMI-labeled 5' RACE. TCRdb re-analyzed the 5' RACE reads; it lists each CDR3 protein once, without DNA. The sample data list around 47,000 distinct CDR3 sequences. Sequencing was done on a sample of memory CD8+ T cells from blood. The TCR sequence derives from a human donor in good health. Some clones in this sample may be carry-over from other donors' samples. The gene calls are TRBV4-2 and TRBJ1-4; absent DNA, TCRdb's TRBD1 call cannot be checked. CDR3 loop: CASSQDGGTGNEKLFF.